The sample holds many counts of the clone carrying this T cell receptor beta chain. The antigen is undetermined. With template switching, a universal primer site was added, and the cDNA carried unique molecular identifiers. Via MiXCR, TCRdb re-called the 5' RACE reads, giving one row per CDR3 protein. The sample holds 300,000 or so distinct CDR3 sequences, 9.5% seen once. Germline V gene lookup returns CDR1 SQVTM and CDR2 ANQGSEA. The J segment lost 0 bases and the V segment lost 4 bases, leaving 17 bases of the junction unmatched. The CDR3 is 19 residues long. This specimen comes from a study of identical twins. Broader study findings: Sequences that were beta out-of-frame showed weaker excess twin sharing.

These same records also appear under a second study, on yellow fever vaccine responses in identical twins.

The TCR sequence derives from a woman younger than 35 in good health. The chain recombines TRBV29-1 with TRBJ2-1; 8 positions agree with TRBD2. Specimen: CD8+ T cells sorted from blood. In nucleotides, the CDR3 is TGCAGCGTTGTAATTTGGACTAGCCAACCATCTAGCTCCTACAATGAGCAGTTCTTC. Residues: CSVVIWTSQPSSSYNEQFF.